A single TCR beta chain is shown here with its context. The antigen remains unidentified. The V gene's germline CDR1 is ENHRY and CDR2 SYGVKD. Trimming took 6 bases from V and 8 from J, leaving 8 bases between them. There are 11 residues in the CDR3. The record originates from a study of CD8 T cells in Susac syndrome. Study observations and caveats: It was acknowledged in the study that its TCR sequencing and HLA analysis involved a relatively small number of individuals.

An input of about 0.5 to 1 ug of RNA was subjected to reverse transcription using random hexamers. The authors amplified TCR beta CDR3 across 54 Vbeta and 13 Jbeta using immunoSEQ multiplex PCR. From the immunoSEQ multiplex PCR reads, TCRdb called clonotypes with MiXCR, one entry per CDR3 protein. Of tens of thousands of distinct CDR3 sequences listed, approximately 94% are singletons. The clonotype comes from a human donor with multiple sclerosis. This chain joins TRBV10-3 and TRBJ2-1, with D possibly being TRBD1 or TRBD2 (6 bases each). Sequenced sample: CD8+ T cells from PBMCs. The CDR3 DNA follows: TGTGCCATCAGGGGGGGCTATGAGCAGTTCTTC. It codes for CAIRGGYEQFF.